These 6 T cell receptor beta chains came from one sample sequenced in a study of T cells after yellow fever vaccination (dated by TCRdb to about 2019). The treatment or condition tag for this specimen amounts to: live attenuated yellow fever vaccine strain. Library method: 5' RACE. This sample was sequenced with an Illumina HiSeq 2500. The raw public data were reprocessed by TCRdb itself: fastp quality trimming at Q25, MiXCR clonotype calling, in-frame beta chains only. Rows with one shared CDR3 protein collapse into an entry with the most common genes and DNA. In all, the sample holds approximately 340,000 distinct CDR3 sequences, and 8.7% of those were seen once. The ten largest clones capture 15% to 20% of the sample. Sequencing was performed on PBMCs, taken on the day of the first yellow fever vaccination. These receptors originate from a man aged 18-30 years who received the YFV17D yellow fever vaccine.

V gene TRBV19 combines with J gene TRBJ1-6; unclear D gene. The CDR3 extends over 13 amino acids. Germline CDR1 reads LNHDA; CDR2 reads SQIVND (reference sequence). The V gene lost 1 base and the J gene lost 10 bases, with 8 bases spanning the gap. The CDR3 DNA sequence: TGTGCCAGTAGTATAGGAACCGGATCACCCCTCCACTTT. Translating gives CASSIGTGSPLHF.

The chain uses TRBV6-2 or TRBV6-3 and TRBJ2-5; 7 nucleotides match TRBD2. The CDR3 covers 15 residues. The junction had 10 bases not matched to a gene; V was cut back by 6 bases and J by 3 bases. The germline gives CDR1 MNHEY, CDR2 SVGEGT. The CDR3 loop is CASRGRGAYKETQYF. In DNA form, the CDR3 reads TGTGCCAGCAGGGGGAGGGGAGCGTATAAAGAGACCCAGTACTTC.

The gene calls are TRBV7-9 and TRBJ1-1; D is ambiguous. V lost 6 bases and J 1 base, leaving 6 bases between the germline ends. CDR1 and CDR2 (germline): SEHNR, FQNEAQ (reference sequence). CDR3 size: 12 residues. CDR3 amino acids: CASRGSNTEAFF. CDR3 nucleotides: TGTGCCAGCAGGGGATCGAACACTGAAGCTTTCTTT. The whole variable domain, remainder taken from reference TRBV7-9 and TRBJ1-1, is DTGVSQNPRHKITKRGQNVTFRCDPISEHNRLYWYRQTLGQGPEFLTYFQNEAQLEKSRLLSDRFSAERPKGSFSTLEIQRTEQGDSAMYLCASRGSNTEAFFGQGTRLTVV.

In its sample, this clonotype was seen a few times. V usage is TRBV4-1 and J usage is TRBJ2-5, with TRBD1 identical over 7 bases. V dropped 4 bases and J dropped 1; count of bases not matched to a gene: 3. The CDR3 has 14 residues. The germline V gene has CDR1 MGHRA and CDR2 YSYEKL. The CDR3 here is CASSRGQVQETQYF. In DNA, the CDR3 is TGCGCCAGCAGCCGTGGACAGGTCCAAGAGACCCAGTACTTC.

Many counts were recorded for this clonotype. The chain joins TRBV5-6 to TRBJ2-5; D uncertain. V shed 0 bases and J shed 6 bases, with 12 bases lying between them. The CDR3 runs to 14 residues. The germline V gene has CDR1 SGHDT and CDR2 YYEEEE. Here the CDR3 DNA reads TGTGCCAGCAGCTTGGACGGCCAGCTACAGACCCAGTACTTC. It yields the protein CASSLDGQLQTQYF.

This clonotype was picked up a small number of times. The chain's CDR3 is CASSQGLAGGPGETQYF. The CDR3 DNA is TGCGCCAGCAGCCAAGGACTAGCGGGGGGGCCTGGGGAGACCCAGTACTTC. The V gene is TRBV4-3, the J gene TRBJ2-5, with 14 bases identical to TRBD2. The CDR3 loop spans 17 amino acids. The V gene's germline CDR1 is LGHNA and CDR2 YSLEER. V lost 1 base, J lost 5 bases, and 6 bases stayed unmatched.